Included here is one TCR beta chain sequence, with context. The data are from a study of blood T cell repertoires in COVID-19. Clones were read by immunoSEQ multiplex PCR, and TCRdb kept only the in-frame ones, dropping some. The data contain about 270,000 clones, roughly 87% of them singletons. Germline V gives CDR1 KGHSH, CDR2 LQKENI. Germline trimming cut 5 bases from V and 6 bases from J; bases unmatched to any gene: 8. The CDR3 runs to 15 residues. The specimen sequenced was peripheral blood. The chain recombines TRBV18 with TRBJ2-1; TRBD2 matches 9 bases. The TCR originated in a human donor in a cohort sampled during active COVID-19. CDR3 loop: CASSGSGGPPNEQFF. CDR3 nucleotide sequence: TGTGCCAGCTCAGGTAGCGGGGGCCCTCCCAATGAGCAGTTCTTC.